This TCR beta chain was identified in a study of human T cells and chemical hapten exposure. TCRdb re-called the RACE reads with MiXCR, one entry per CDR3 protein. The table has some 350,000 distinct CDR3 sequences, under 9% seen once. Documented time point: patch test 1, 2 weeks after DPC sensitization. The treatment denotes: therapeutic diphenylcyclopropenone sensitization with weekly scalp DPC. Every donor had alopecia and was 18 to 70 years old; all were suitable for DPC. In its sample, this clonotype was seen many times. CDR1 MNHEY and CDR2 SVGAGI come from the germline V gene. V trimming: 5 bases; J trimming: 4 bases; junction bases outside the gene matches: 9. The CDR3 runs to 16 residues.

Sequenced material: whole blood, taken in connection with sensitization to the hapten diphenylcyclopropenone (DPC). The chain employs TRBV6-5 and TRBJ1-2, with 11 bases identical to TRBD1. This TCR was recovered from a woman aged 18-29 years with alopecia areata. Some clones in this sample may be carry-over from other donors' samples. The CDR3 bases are TGTGCCAGCAGTCCCCGAGGACAGGGGGCCGGCTATGGCTACACCTTC. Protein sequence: CASSPRGQGAGYGYTF.